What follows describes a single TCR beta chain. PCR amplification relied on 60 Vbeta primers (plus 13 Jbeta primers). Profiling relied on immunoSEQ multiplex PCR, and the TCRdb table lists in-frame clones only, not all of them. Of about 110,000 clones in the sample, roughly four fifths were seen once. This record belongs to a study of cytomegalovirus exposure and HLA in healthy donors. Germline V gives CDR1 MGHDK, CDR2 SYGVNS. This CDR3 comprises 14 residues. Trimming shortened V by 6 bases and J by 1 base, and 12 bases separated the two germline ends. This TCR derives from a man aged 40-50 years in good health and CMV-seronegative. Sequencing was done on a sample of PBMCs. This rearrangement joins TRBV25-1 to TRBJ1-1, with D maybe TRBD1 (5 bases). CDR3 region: CASRGGGWNTEAFF. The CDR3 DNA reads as TGTGCCAGCAGGGGCGGGGGGTGGAACACTGAAGCTTTCTTT.